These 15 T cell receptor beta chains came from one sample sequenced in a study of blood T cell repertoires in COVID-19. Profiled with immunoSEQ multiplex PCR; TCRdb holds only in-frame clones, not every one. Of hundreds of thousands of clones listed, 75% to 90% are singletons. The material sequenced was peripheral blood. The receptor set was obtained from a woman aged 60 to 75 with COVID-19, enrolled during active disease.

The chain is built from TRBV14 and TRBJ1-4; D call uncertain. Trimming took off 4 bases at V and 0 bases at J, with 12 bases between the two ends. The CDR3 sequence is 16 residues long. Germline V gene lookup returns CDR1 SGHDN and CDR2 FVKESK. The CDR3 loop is CASSPRTGATNEKLFF. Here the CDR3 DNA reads TGTGCCAGCAGCCCCCGCACGGGTGCAACTAATGAAAAACTGTTTTTT.

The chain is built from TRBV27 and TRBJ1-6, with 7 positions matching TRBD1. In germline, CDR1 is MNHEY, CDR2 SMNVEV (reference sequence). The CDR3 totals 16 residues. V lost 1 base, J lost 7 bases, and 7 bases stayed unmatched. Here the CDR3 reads CASSLYEGAWNSPLHF. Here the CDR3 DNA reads TGTGCCAGCAGTTTATATGAGGGGGCATGGAATTCACCCCTCCACTTT.

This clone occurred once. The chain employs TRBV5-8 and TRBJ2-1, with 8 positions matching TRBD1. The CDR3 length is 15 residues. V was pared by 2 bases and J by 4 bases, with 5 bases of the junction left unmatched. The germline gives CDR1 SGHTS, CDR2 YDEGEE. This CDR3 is CASSFDRGPYNEQFF. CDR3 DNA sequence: TGTGCCAGCAGCTTTGACAGGGGACCATACAATGAGCAGTTCTTC.

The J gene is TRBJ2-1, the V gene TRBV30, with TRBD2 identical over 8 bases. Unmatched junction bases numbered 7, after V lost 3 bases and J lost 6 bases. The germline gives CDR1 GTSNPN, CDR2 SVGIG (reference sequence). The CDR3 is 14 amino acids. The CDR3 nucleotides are TGTGCCTGGAGCTCTACTAGCGGCGTCAATGAGCAGTTCTTC. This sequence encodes CAWSSTSGVNEQFF.

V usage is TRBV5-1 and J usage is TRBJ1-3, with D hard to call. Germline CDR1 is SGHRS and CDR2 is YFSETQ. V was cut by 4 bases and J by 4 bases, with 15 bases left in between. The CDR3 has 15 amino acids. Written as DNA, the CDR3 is TGCGCCAGCAGCGTGCCTCTGAGTGCGGGAAACACCATATATTTT. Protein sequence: CASSVPLSAGNTIYF.

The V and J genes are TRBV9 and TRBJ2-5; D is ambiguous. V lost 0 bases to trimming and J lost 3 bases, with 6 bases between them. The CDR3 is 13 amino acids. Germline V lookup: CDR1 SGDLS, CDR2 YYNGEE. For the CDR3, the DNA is TGTGCCAGCAGCGTAGCTACGAAAGAGACCCAGTACTTC. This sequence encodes CASSVATKETQYF. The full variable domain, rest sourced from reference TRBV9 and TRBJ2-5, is DSGVTQTPKHLITATGQRVTLRCSPRSGDLSVYWYQQSLDQGLQFLIQYYNGEERAKGNILERFSAQQFPDLHSELNLSSLELGDSALYFCASSVATKETQYFGPGTRLLVL.

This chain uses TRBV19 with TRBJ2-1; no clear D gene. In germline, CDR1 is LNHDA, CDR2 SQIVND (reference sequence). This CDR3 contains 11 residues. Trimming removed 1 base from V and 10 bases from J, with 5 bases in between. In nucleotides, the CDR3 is TGTGCCAGTAGTATAGCAATCGAGCAGTTCTTC. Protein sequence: CASSIAIEQFF.

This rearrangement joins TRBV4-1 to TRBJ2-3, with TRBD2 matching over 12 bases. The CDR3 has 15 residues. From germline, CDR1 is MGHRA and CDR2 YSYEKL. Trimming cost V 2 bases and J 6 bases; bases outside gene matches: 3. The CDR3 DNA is TGCGCCAGCAGCCAACCTAGCGGGGGGGAGGATACGCAGTATTTT. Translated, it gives CASSQPSGGEDTQYF.

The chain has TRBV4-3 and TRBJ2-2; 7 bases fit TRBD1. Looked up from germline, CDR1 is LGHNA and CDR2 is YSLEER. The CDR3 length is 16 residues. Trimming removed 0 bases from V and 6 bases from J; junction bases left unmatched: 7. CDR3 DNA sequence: TGCGCCAGCAGCCAAGATCATCGACAGGGAGCCGGGGAGCTGTTTTTT. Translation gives CASSQDHRQGAGELFF.

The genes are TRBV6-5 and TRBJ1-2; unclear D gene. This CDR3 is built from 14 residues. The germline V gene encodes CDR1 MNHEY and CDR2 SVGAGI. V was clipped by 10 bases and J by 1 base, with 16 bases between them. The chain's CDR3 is CAIRATGNNYGYTF. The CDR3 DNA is TGTGCCATCCGGGCCACGGGGAATAACTATGGCTACACCTTC.

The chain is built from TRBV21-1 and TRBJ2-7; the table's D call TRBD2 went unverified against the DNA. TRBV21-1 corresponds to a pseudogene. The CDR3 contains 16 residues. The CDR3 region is CASSKSGAGGPREQYF. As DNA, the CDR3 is TGTGCCAGCAGCAAAAGTGGAGCGGGGGGGCCGCGAGAGCAGTACTTC.

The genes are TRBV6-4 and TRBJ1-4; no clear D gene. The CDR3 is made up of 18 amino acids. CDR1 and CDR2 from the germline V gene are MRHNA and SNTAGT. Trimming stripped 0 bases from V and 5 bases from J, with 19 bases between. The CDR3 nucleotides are TGTGCCAGCAGTGACTCAAGGCCGCGGAGTATATTAAATGAAAAACTGTTTTTT. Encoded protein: CASSDSRPRSILNEKLFF.

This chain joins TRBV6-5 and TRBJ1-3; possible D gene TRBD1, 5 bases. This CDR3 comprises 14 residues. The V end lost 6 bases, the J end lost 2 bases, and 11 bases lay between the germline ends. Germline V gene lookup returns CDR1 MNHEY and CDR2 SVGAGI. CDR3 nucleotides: TGTGCCAGCAGCGCCTCAGGGACTGGAAACACCATATATTTT. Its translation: CASSASGTGNTIYF.

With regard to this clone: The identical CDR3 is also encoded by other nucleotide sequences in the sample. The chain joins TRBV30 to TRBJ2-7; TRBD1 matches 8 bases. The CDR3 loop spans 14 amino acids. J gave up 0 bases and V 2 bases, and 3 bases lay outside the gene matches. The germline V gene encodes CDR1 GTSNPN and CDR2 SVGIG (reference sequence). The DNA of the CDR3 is TGTGCCTGGAGTTCCGGGACAGGCTCCTACGAGCAGTACTTC. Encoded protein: CAWSSGTGSYEQYF. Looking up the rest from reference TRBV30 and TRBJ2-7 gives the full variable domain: SQTIHQWPATLVQPVGSPLSLECTVEGTSNPNLYWYRQAAGRGLQLLFYSVGIGQISSEVPQNLSASRPQDRQFILSSKKLLLSDSGFYLCAWSSGTGSYEQYFGPGTRLTVT.

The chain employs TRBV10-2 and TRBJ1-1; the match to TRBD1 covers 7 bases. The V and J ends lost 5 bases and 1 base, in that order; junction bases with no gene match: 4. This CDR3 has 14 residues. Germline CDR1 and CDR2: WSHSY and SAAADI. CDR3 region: CASSLNRGNTEAFF. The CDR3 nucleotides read TGCGCCAGCAGTCTTAACAGGGGGAACACTGAAGCTTTCTTT.